This T cell receptor beta chain stems from a study of T cells in tuberculosis. Whole-study context: IGRA-negative adolescents, IGRA-positive adolescents with latent tuberculosis and adults with active tuberculosis formed this South African cohort. The study's findings and limits: Using the GMM-specific repertoire gave about 85% accuracy versus approximately 70% with motifs. Active tuberculosis cases were adults; controls were adolescents. Active tuberculosis patients had shorter CDR3-alpha; the beta difference was nonsignificant.

Repertoires were generated with immunoSEQ multiplex PCR, while TCRdb's copy carries only in-frame clones and drops some. The table has about 33,000 clones, about nine tenths seen once. As regards this clone: Its antigen is unknown.

CDR1 and CDR2 from the germline V gene are SGHNT and YYREEE (reference sequence). The ends were cut back, 6 bases at V and 1 base at J, with 14 bases in the middle. The CDR3 is 14 residues long. The clonotype comes from a donor aged 10-30 years with latent tuberculosis or without tuberculosis infection. Some clones in this sample may be carry-over from other donors' samples. This sequence joins TRBV5-4 and TRBJ2-7; maybe TRBD1 (5 bases). Material for sequencing was PBMCs. The CDR3 DNA sequence: TGTGCCAGCAACCTATGGGGCAGTTCCTACGAGCAGTACTTC. It is translated as CASNLWGSSYEQYF.